What follows are 7 T cell receptor beta chains derived from one specimen sequenced in a study of T-cell reconstitution after alpha-beta-depleted transplantation in children. Unique molecular identifiers were used in preparing the TCRbeta library. TCRdb ran MiXCR on the PCR reads and lists one entry per CDR3 protein. The repertoire holds almost 250,000 distinct CDR3 sequences, with 20% to 30% as singletons. This sample comprised PBMCs, obtained before TCRalphabeta/CD19-depleted stem cell transplant. The receptors were gathered from a girl under 10 years old with Fanconi anemia, due to receive a stem cell transplant.

This clonotype occurred once. The J gene is TRBJ2-7, the V gene TRBV18; 8 bases are a match to TRBD2. CDR3 length: 15 residues. Germline CDR1 and CDR2: KGHSH and LQKENI. The V segment lost 1 base and the J segment 4 bases; nucleotides outside the gene matches: 6. The CDR3: CASSPRSGSIYEQYF. The CDR3, as DNA: TGTGCCAGCTCACCACGGAGCGGGAGTATATACGAGCAGTACTTC.

The chain links TRBV7-2 to TRBJ2-1; no clear D. The CDR3 extends over 14 amino acids. Germline V gives CDR1 SGHTA, CDR2 FQGNSA. Trimming took off 5 bases at V and 0 bases at J, with 8 bases between the two ends. CDR3 sequence (DNA): TGTGCCAGCAGCCCACAGTTCTCCTACAATGAGCAGTTCTTC. Translated, it gives CASSPQFSYNEQFF.

The J gene is TRBJ1-5, the V gene TRBV20-1; TRBD1 is a possible D gene (6 bases). V was clipped by 7 bases and J by 6 bases, with 25 bases between them. CDR3 length equals 16 residues. The germline gives CDR1 DFQATT, CDR2 SNEGSKA (reference sequence). The chain's CDR3 is CSVGGIFSQGPQPQHF. The CDR3 nucleotides read TGCAGTGTTGGCGGGATTTTTTCACAGGGCCCTCAGCCCCAGCATTTT.

This chain links TRBV2 with TRBJ2-7; 8 bases line up with TRBD1. Germline V gene data show CDR1 as SNHLY and CDR2 as FYNNEI. There are 14 residues in the CDR3. Trimming cost V 4 bases and J 1 base; bases outside gene matches: 3. The CDR3 here is CASSGTGISYEQYF. The CDR3 nucleotides read TGTGCCAGCAGTGGGACAGGGATTTCCTACGAGCAGTACTTC.

In its sample, this clonotype was seen many times. The chain has TRBV10-3 and TRBJ1-2; TRBD1 might be the D (5 bases). V was trimmed by 7 bases and J by 6 bases, leaving 9 bases between them. CDR1 and CDR2 (germline): ENHRY, SYGVKD. There are 11 residues in the CDR3. The CDR3 coding sequence is TGTGCCATCACAGGAGGGGATGGCTACACCTTC. This sequence encodes CAITGGDGYTF.

In this sample, this clonotype turned up many times. The chain uses TRBV29-1 and TRBJ2-2, with no clear D. CDR1 and CDR2 (germline): SQVTM, ANQGSEA. The CDR3 has 14 residues. The V and J ends lost 6 bases and 0 bases respectively, with 11 bases between them. As DNA, the CDR3 is TGCAGCGTAAGGACGGTATCGAACACCGGGGAGCTGTTTTTT. This encodes CSVRTVSNTGELFF.

This clonotype was seen repeatedly, ten times or more. The V and J genes are TRBV12-3 or TRBV12-4 and TRBJ1-1; D is uncertain. The V end lost 7 bases, the J end lost 3 bases, and 12 bases lay between the germline ends. The CDR3 has 13 amino acids. In nucleotides, the CDR3 is TGTGCCAGCACTAAACACGGGGACACTGAAGCTTTCTTT. This sequence encodes CASTKHGDTEAFF.